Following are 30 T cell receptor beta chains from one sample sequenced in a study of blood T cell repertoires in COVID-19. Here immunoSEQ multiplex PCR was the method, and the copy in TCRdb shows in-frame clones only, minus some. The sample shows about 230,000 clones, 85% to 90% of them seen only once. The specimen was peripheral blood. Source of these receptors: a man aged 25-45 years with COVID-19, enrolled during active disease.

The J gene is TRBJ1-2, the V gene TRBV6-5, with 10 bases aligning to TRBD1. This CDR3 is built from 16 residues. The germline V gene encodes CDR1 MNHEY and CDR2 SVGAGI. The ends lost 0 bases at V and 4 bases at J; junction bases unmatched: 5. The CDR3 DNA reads TGTGCCAGCAGTTACTCTCGGACAGGGGGTAGCTATGGCTACACCTTC. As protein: CASSYSRTGGSYGYTF.

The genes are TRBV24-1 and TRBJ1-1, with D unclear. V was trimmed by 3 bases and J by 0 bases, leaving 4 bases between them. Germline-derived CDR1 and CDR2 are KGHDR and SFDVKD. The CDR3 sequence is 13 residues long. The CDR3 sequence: CATSDEMNTEAFF. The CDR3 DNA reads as TGTGCCACCAGTGATGAGATGAACACTGAAGCTTTCTTT.

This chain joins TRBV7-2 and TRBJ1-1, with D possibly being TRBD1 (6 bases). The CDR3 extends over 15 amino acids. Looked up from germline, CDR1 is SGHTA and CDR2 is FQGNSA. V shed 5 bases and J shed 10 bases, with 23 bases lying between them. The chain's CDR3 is CASSAGSTGPLRAFF. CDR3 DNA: TGTGCCAGCAGCGCTGGGTCCACAGGGCCCTTGAGAGCTTTCTTT.

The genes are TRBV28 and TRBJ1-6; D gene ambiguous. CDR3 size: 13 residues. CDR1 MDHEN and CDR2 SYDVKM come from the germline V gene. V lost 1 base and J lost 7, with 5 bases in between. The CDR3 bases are TGTGCCAGCAGTTTATCCCCAAATTCACCCCTCCACTTT. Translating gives CASSLSPNSPLHF.

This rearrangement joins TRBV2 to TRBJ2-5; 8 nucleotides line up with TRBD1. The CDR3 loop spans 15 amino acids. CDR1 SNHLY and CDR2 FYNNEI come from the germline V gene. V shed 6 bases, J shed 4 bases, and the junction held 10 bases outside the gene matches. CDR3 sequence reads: CASRARTGGRETQYF. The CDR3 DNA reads TGTGCCAGCAGGGCAAGAACAGGGGGGAGAGAGACCCAGTACTTC.

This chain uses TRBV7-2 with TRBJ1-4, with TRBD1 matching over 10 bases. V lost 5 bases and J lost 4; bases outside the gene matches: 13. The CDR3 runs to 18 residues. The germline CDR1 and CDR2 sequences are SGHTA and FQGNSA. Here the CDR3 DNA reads TGTGCCAGCAGCCTCAGCCCCGGGACAGGGGCTTATAATGAAAAACTGTTTTTT. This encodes CASSLSPGTGAYNEKLFF.

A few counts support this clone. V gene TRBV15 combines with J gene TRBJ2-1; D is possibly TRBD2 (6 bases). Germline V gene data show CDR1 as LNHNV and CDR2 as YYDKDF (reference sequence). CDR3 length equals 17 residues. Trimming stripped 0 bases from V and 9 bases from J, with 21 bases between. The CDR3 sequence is CATSRDPLRDSNSEQFF. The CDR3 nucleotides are TGTGCCACCAGCAGAGACCCCCTGCGGGACTCGAACAGTGAGCAGTTCTTC.

CDR3 amino acids: CASSPPGGNGYTF. In nucleotides, the CDR3 is TGTGCCAGTAGTCCCCCCGGGGGTAATGGCTACACCTTC. The chain is built from TRBV19 and TRBJ1-2; D is possibly TRBD1 (5 bases). Germline V CDR1 and CDR2: LNHDA, SQIVND (reference sequence). The CDR3 loop spans 13 amino acids. V dropped 5 bases and J dropped 6 bases, with 13 bases sitting between them.

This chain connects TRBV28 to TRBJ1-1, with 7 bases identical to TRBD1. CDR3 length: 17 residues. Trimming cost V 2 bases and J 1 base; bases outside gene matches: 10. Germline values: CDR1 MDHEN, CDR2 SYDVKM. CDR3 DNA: TGTGCCAGCAGTTTAGGCGTAATCGGGACAGAGAACACTGAAGCTTTCTTT. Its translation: CASSLGVIGTENTEAFF.

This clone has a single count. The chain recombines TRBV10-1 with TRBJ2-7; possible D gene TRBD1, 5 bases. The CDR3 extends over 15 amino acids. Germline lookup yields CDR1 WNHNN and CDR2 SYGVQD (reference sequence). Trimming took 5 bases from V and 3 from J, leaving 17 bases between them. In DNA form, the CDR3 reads TGCGCCAGCAGTACCACACAGGTTTCTGGCTACGAGCAGTACTTC. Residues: CASSTTQVSGYEQYF.

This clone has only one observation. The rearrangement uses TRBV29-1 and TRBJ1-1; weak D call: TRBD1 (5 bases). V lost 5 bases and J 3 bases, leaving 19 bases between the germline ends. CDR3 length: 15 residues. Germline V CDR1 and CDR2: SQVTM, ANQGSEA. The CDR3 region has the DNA TGCAGCGTTCCCGGGCAGGGTAACCGGTACACTGAAGCTTTCTTT. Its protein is CSVPGQGNRYTEAFF.

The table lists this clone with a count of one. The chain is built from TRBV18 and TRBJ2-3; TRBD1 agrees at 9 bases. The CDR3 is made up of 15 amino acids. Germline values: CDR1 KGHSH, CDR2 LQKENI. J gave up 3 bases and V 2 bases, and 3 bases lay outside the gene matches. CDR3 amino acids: CASSPVTGGTDTQYF. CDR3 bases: TGTGCCAGCTCACCAGTGACAGGGGGGACAGATACGCAGTATTTT.

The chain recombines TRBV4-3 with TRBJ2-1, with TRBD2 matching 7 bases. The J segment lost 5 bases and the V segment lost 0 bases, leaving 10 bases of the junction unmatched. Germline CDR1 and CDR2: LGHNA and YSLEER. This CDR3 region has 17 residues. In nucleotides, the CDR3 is TGCGCCAGCAGCCAAGATCGAGGAACTAGCGAGGACAATGAGCAGTTCTTC. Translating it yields CASSQDRGTSEDNEQFF.

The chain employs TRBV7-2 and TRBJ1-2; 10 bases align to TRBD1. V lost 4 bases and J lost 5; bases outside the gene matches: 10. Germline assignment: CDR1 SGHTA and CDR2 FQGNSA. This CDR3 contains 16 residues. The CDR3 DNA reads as TGTGCCAGCAGCTCCCACTTAGGACAGGGGGGTTATGGCTACACCTTC. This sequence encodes CASSSHLGQGGYGYTF.

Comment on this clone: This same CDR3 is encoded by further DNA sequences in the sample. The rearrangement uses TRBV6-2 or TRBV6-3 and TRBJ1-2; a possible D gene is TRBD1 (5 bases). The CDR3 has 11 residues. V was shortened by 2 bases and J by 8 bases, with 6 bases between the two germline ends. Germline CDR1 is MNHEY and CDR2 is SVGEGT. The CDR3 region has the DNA TGTGCCAGCAGTTACCAGGGAGGCTACACCTTC. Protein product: CASSYQGGYTF.

The CDR3 loop reads CASSLGSGTPWRPQHF. CDR3 DNA sequence: TGTGCCAGCAGCTTAGGGTCGGGTACCCCTTGGAGGCCCCAGCATTTT. The chain employs TRBV7-9 and TRBJ1-5, with D unclear. CDR3 size: 16 residues. CDR1 is SEHNR and CDR2 is FQNEAQ in the germline V gene (reference sequence). The V end was cut by 1 base, the J end by 9 bases, with 19 bases between.

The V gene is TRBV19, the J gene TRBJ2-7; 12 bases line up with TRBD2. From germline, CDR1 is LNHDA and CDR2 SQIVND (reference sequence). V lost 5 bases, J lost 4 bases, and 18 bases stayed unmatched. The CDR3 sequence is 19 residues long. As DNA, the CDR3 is TGTGCCAGTAGTCTCTCACTAGCGGGAGGCTCCTTAGGGACTTACGAGCAGTACTTC. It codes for CASSLSLAGGSLGTYEQYF.

DNA for the CDR3: TGTGCCAGCAGTCCTACGTACTACGAGCAGTACTTC. It specifies CASSPTYYEQYF. This chain links TRBV12-3 or TRBV12-4 with TRBJ2-7; D unresolved. This CDR3 is built from 12 residues. Trimming removed 5 bases at V and 3 bases at J, with 8 bases between.

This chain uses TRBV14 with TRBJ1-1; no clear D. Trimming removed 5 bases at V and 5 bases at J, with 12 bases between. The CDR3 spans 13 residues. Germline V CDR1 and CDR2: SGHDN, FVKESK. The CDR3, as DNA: TGTGCCAGCAGCGTGGGAGAGAATACTGAAGCTTTCTTT. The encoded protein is CASSVGENTEAFF. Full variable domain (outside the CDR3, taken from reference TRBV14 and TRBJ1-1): EAGVTQFPSHSVIEKGQTVTLRCDPISGHDNLYWYRRVMGKEIKFLLHFVKESKQDESGMPNNRFLAERTGGTYSTLKVQPAELEDSGVYFCASSVGENTEAFFGQGTRLTVV.

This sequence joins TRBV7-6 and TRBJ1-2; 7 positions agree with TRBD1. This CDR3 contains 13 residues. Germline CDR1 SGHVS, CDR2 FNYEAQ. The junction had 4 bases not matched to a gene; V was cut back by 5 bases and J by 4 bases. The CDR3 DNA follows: TGTGCCAGCAGCCCCCGACAGGGCTATGGCTACACCTTC. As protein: CASSPRQGYGYTF.

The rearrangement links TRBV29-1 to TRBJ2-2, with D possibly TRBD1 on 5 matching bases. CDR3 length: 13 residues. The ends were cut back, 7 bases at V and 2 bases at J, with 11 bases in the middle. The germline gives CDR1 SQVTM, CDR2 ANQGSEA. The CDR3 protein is CSASTANTGELFF. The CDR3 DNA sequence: TGCAGCGCTTCGACAGCCAACACCGGGGAGCTGTTTTTT.

CDR3 DNA sequence: TGTGCCAGCAGTTACTCGGCGGGCACCGGGGAGCTGTTTTTT. Amino acids: CASSYSAGTGELFF. The V and J genes are TRBV6-5 and TRBJ2-2, with D possibly TRBD2 on 5 matching bases. The germline CDR1 and CDR2 sequences are MNHEY and SVGAGI. V lost 0 bases to trimming and J lost 4 bases, with 6 bases between them. The CDR3 has 14 amino acids.

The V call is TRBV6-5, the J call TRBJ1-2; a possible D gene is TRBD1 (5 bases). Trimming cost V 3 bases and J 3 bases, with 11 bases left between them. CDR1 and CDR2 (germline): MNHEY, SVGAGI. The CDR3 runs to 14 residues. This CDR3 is CASSYRGFDYGYTF. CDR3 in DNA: TGTGCCAGCAGTTATAGGGGCTTTGACTATGGCTACACCTTC.

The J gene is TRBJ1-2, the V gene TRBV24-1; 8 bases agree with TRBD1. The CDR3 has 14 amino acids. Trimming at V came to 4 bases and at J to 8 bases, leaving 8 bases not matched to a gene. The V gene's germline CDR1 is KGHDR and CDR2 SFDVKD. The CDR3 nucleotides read TGTGCCACCAGTGACCCTGGACAGGGAATCGGCTACACCTTC. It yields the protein CATSDPGQGIGYTF.

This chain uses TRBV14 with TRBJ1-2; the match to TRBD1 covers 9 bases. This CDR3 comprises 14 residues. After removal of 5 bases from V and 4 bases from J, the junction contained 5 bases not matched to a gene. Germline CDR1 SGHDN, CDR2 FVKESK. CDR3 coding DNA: TGTGCCAGCAGCATACAGGGGGCAGGCTATGGCTACACCTTC. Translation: CASSIQGAGYGYTF.

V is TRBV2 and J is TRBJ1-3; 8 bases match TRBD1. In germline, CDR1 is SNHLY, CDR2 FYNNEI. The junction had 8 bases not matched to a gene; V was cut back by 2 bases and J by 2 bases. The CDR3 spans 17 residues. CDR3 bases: TGTGCCAGCAGTGAAAGGGTTGGCAGGGGGCCTGGAAACACCATATATTTT. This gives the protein CASSERVGRGPGNTIYF.

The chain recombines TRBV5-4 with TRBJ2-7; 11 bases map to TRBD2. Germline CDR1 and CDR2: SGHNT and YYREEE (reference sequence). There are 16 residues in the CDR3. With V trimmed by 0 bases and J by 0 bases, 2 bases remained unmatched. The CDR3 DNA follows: TGTGCCAGCAGCTTGGGGGGACTAGCGGCCTCCTACGAGCAGTACTTC. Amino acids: CASSLGGLAASYEQYF.

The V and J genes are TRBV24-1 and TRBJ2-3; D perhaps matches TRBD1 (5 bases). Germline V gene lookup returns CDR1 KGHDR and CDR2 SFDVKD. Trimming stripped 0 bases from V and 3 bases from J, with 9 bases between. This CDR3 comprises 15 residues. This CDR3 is CATSDLRRATDTQYF. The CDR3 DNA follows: TGTGCCACCAGTGATTTGCGCAGGGCGACAGATACGCAGTATTTT.

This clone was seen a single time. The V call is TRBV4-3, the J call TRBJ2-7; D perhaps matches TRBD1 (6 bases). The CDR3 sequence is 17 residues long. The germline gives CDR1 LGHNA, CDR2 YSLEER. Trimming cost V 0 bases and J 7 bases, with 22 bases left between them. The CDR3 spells CASSQDVGQGFSLEQYF. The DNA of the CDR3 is TGCGCCAGCAGCCAAGACGTAGGGCAGGGGTTCTCTTTGGAGCAGTACTTC.

The CDR3 here is CATRRGGSYEQYF. CDR3 coding DNA: TGTGCCACCAGGAGGGGAGGATCGTACGAGCAGTACTTC. The chain links TRBV28 to TRBJ2-7; a weak D match, TRBD2 (6 bases). The CDR3 is made up of 13 amino acids. Trimming left V 10 bases short and J 4 bases short, with 17 bases between. CDR1 and CDR2 (germline): MDHEN, SYDVKM.